The 26 T cell receptor beta chains given below trace back to one sample, sequenced in a study of T cells in tuberculosis (dated by TCRdb to 2016 to 2019). PBMC were thawed, rested overnight, stained with a GMM-loaded CD1B tetramer, a Live/Dead dye and anti-CD3, and then sorted on a FACS Aria II. CD1B tetramers were loaded with C32 glucose monomycolate purified from Rhodococcus equi. The method was the immunoSEQ multiplex PCR assay. Not all clones reach the TCRdb copy of this immuneACCESS table, which keeps in-frame sequences only. Checked studies attribute under half of the gap to unresolved V genes and leave the rest unexplained. This sample comprises approximately 88,000 clones, around 90% of them detected only once. The ten largest clones represent less than 2.5% of the sample. Sequenced input: CD1b-GMM tetramer-negative cells sorted from PBMCs. This sample's cell subset or site label indicates: T cells not binding CD1B-GMM tetramer, sorted from same donor. The receptor set was obtained from an adult woman with latent tuberculosis.

The CDR3 bases are TGTGCCAGCCCGACAGGGTTCAATCAGCCCCAGCATTTT. Translating gives CASPTGFNQPQHF. The chain recombines TRBV5-8 with TRBJ1-5, with 7 nucleotides matching TRBD1. Trimming at V came to 7 bases and at J to 3 bases, leaving 4 bases not matched to a gene. This CDR3 has 13 residues. The germline V gene encodes CDR1 SGHTS and CDR2 YDEGEE.

This chain connects TRBV2 to TRBJ1-2, with TRBD1 identical over 9 bases. Germline V gene data show CDR1 as SNHLY and CDR2 as FYNNEI. The J segment lost 6 bases and the V segment lost 9 bases, leaving 8 bases of the junction unmatched. CDR3 length: 13 amino acids. The CDR3 sequence: CARRTGTGNGYTF. The CDR3 nucleotides read TGTGCCAGAAGAACCGGGACAGGGAATGGCTACACCTTC.

Details on this clone: The sample carries other DNA sequences with the same CDR3. The CDR3 coding sequence is TGTGCCAGCAGCTTAGCGGGCAGCTACAATGAGCAGTTCTTC. Translated: CASSLAGSYNEQFF. The chain uses TRBV7-9 and TRBJ2-1; D not certain. Germline CDR1 SEHNR, CDR2 FQNEAQ (reference sequence). Deletions cut 0 bases from V and 3 bases from J, with 6 bases between. CDR3 size: 14 residues.

A note on this clone: The sample holds other DNA sequences that translate to the same CDR3. The genes are TRBV30 and TRBJ2-3; TRBD2 matches 7 bases. V trimming: 3 bases; J trimming: 3 bases; junction bases outside the gene matches: 0. Germline loops: CDR1 GTSNPN, CDR2 SVGIG (reference sequence). The CDR3 covers 12 residues. This CDR3 reads CAWSGGTDTQYF. DNA of the CDR3: TGTGCCTGGAGCGGGGGGACAGATACGCAGTATTTT.

The chain links TRBV11-1 to TRBJ1-6, with 11 bases aligning to TRBD1. Germline CDR1 SGHAT, CDR2 FQDESV (reference sequence). V lost 5 bases to trimming and J lost 7 bases; unmatched junction nucleotides: 7. The CDR3 has 16 amino acids. The CDR3 loop reads CASSHRDRGRNSPLHF. DNA of the CDR3: TGTGCCAGCAGCCACCGGGACAGGGGGAGGAATTCACCCCTCCACTTT.

The chain is built from TRBV19 and TRBJ1-5; 7 nucleotides align to TRBD1. The CDR3 extends over 13 amino acids. CDR1 LNHDA and CDR2 SQIVND come from the germline V gene (reference sequence). The V and J ends lost 9 bases and 7 bases, in that order; junction bases with no gene match: 9. The DNA for the CDR3 is TGTGCCAGCGGGACAGCACAGGGGCAGCCCCAGCATTTT. Amino acid sequence: CASGTAQGQPQHF.

J is TRBJ2-2 and V is TRBV7-6, with 8 bases fitting TRBD2. The V gene's germline CDR1 is SGHVS and CDR2 FNYEAQ. This CDR3 region has 16 residues. V dropped 3 bases and J dropped 7; count of bases not matched to a gene: 10. The chain's CDR3 is CASSFARVAGSGELFF. For the CDR3, the DNA is TGTGCCAGCAGCTTCGCTAGAGTAGCGGGGAGCGGGGAGCTGTTTTTT.

The V call is TRBV19, the J call TRBJ1-1; 7 bases match TRBD1. The trim removed 5 bases at V and 6 bases at J, leaving 9 bases unmatched. The CDR3 length is 14 residues. Germline CDR1 LNHDA, CDR2 SQIVND (reference sequence). The chain's CDR3 is CASSAGTAAPEAFF. The CDR3 DNA follows: TGTGCCAGTAGTGCCGGGACAGCAGCCCCTGAAGCTTTCTTT.

Only a few counts were recorded for this clone. The chain is built from TRBV2 and TRBJ1-2, with D maybe TRBD1 (5 bases). Trimming pared 3 bases from V and 4 bases from J, leaving 6 bases between. CDR3 length: 12 amino acids. Germline V lookup: CDR1 SNHLY, CDR2 FYNNEI. The CDR3 bases are TGTGCCAGCAGTGATGACAGCTATGGCTACACCTTC. Amino acid sequence: CASSDDSYGYTF.

This clone was seen once. The V and J genes are TRBV7-2 and TRBJ1-3, with unresolved D. The CDR3 is 15 amino acids. CDR1 is SGHTA, CDR2 FQGNSA, per germline. V lost 2 bases to trimming and J lost 3 bases, with 11 bases between them. The CDR3 spells CASSLSAERGNTIYF. The CDR3 DNA reads as TGTGCCAGCAGCTTATCTGCAGAACGTGGAAACACCATATATTTT.

The rearrangement uses TRBV9 and TRBJ2-4; 12 positions match TRBD2. There are 18 residues in the CDR3. V was clipped by 0 bases and J by 2 bases; unmatched bases: 6. The germline gives CDR1 SGDLS, CDR2 YYNGEE. CDR3 sequence (DNA): TGTGCCAGCAGCGTAGTAGAGACTAGCGGGGGCCCCAAAAACATTCAGTACTTC. It codes for CASSVVETSGGPKNIQYF.

This clone came up once. The chain links TRBV2 to TRBJ1-2; D is possibly TRBD1 (5 bases). CDR3 length: 12 residues. The germline V and J ends were trimmed by 6 bases and 7 bases, with 12 bases remaining between them. The germline CDR1 and CDR2 sequences are SNHLY and FYNNEI. Here the CDR3 reads CASSRVESGYTF. The CDR3 bases are TGTGCCAGCAGCAGGGTTGAGTCTGGCTACACCTTC.

The chain joins TRBV28 to TRBJ1-2; the D gene is possibly TRBD1 (6 bases). The germline CDR1 and CDR2 sequences are MDHEN and SYDVKM. This CDR3 is built from 17 residues. The V end lost 7 bases, the J end lost 4 bases, and 25 bases lay between the germline ends. CDR3 coding DNA: TGTGCCAGCACCGACCGGGGTTTCAGGGGCGTGGGCTATGGCTACACCTTC. Protein: CASTDRGFRGVGYGYTF.

This clone was detected a few times. V and J are TRBV5-4 and TRBJ1-1, with D uncertain. CDR3 length: 12 residues. Trimming pared 4 bases from V and 1 base from J, leaving 5 bases between. CDR1 SGHNT and CDR2 YYREEE come from the germline V gene (reference sequence). CDR3 loop: CASSAENTEAFF. CDR3 coding DNA: TGTGCCAGCAGCGCGGAGAACACTGAAGCTTTCTTT.

The CDR3 region is CSVEGGLLDTQYF. The CDR3 DNA reads TGCAGCGTTGAAGGAGGGTTGCTAGATACGCAGTATTTT. The chain carries TRBV29-1 and TRBJ2-3; maybe TRBD2 (5 bases). Germline-derived CDR1 and CDR2 are SQVTM and ANQGSEA. The V and J ends lost 1 base and 5 bases respectively, with 10 bases between them. The CDR3 has 13 residues.

This chain links TRBV5-6 with TRBJ1-2, with D perhaps matching TRBD1 (5 bases). The germline CDR1 and CDR2 sequences are SGHDT and YYEEEE. V was trimmed by 0 bases and J by 5 bases, leaving 14 bases between them. The CDR3 runs to 15 residues. CDR3 amino acids: CASSLAVGEDYGYTF. DNA for the CDR3: TGTGCCAGCAGCTTGGCCGTGGGGGAGGATTATGGCTACACCTTC. The full variable domain, with the rest looked up from reference TRBV5-6 and TRBJ1-2, is DAGVTQSPTHLIKTRGQQVTLRCSPKSGHDTVSWYQQALGQGPQFIFQYYEEEERQRGNFPDRFSGHQFPNYSSELNVNALLLGDSALYLCASSLAVGEDYGYTFGSGTRLTVV.

The chain links TRBV5-4 to TRBJ2-6; 11 bases fit TRBD1. The V segment lost 5 bases and the J segment 3 bases; nucleotides outside the gene matches: 4. The CDR3 loop spans 16 amino acids. Germline CDR1 and CDR2: SGHNT and YYREEE (reference sequence). This CDR3 is CASSGTGGLGANVLTF. CDR3 coding DNA: TGTGCCAGCAGTGGGACAGGGGGTCTTGGGGCCAACGTCCTGACTTTC.

This clone has just one count. The chain links TRBV29-1 to TRBJ2-2, with D perhaps matching TRBD1 (6 bases). This CDR3 comprises 14 residues. CDR1 and CDR2 (germline): SQVTM, ANQGSEA. The V and J ends lost 6 bases and 6 bases respectively, with 17 bases between them. The chain's CDR3 is CSVKRGSSAGELFF. In nucleotides, the CDR3 is TGCAGCGTCAAAAGGGGGTCGAGCGCCGGGGAGCTGTTTTTT.

This clone has a single count. The chain joins TRBV5-4 to TRBJ2-5; perhaps TRBD2 as D (5 bases). The ends were cut back, 0 bases at V and 2 bases at J, with 8 bases in the middle. Germline lookup yields CDR1 SGHNT and CDR2 YYREEE (reference sequence). The CDR3 is 14 residues long. CDR3 sequence reads: CASSLGPGQETQYF. The CDR3 nucleotides are TGTGCCAGCAGCTTGGGTCCGGGGCAAGAGACCCAGTACTTC.

Notes on this clone: At one end the junction does not follow the germline gene, possibly because of a read error. The chain employs TRBV7-7 and TRBJ2-7; 11 nucleotides match TRBD1. From germline, CDR1 is SSHAT and CDR2 FNYEAQ (reference sequence). This CDR3 is built from 15 residues. The CDR3 DNA sequence: TGTGCTAGCAGCTTAGGGGACAGGGGGTCCTCCGAGCAGTACTTC. Protein sequence: CASSLGDRGSSEQYF.

This chain joins TRBV10-3 and TRBJ1-4; 8 bases map to TRBD1. J lost 5 bases, V lost 11 bases, and 7 bases had no gene match. The CDR3 is 13 amino acids. Germline assignment: CDR1 ENHRY and CDR2 SYGVKD. As DNA, the CDR3 is TGTGCCGCGCGACAGGGGCAAAATGAAAAACTGTTTTTT. It encodes CAARQGQNEKLFF.

V usage is TRBV5-4 and J usage is TRBJ1-1; 10 bases map to TRBD1. The ends lost 6 bases at V and 4 bases at J; junction bases unmatched: 3. This CDR3 has 13 amino acids. CDR1 and CDR2 (germline): SGHNT, YYREEE (reference sequence). The CDR3: CASTRTGGTEAFF. DNA for the CDR3: TGTGCCAGCACCCGGACAGGGGGCACTGAAGCTTTCTTT.

V is TRBV5-1 and J is TRBJ2-5, with 11 bases fitting TRBD1. V lost 4 bases and J lost 5; bases outside the gene matches: 7. There are 15 residues in the CDR3. CDR1 is SGHRS, CDR2 YFSETQ, per germline. CDR3 sequence reads: CASSIGTGGRETQYF. DNA of the CDR3: TGCGCCAGCAGCATCGGGACAGGGGGAAGGGAGACCCAGTACTTC.

This chain links TRBV7-6 with TRBJ1-1, with a tentative D call TRBD1 (5 bases). V was clipped by 5 bases and J by 3 bases, with 13 bases between them. The CDR3 length is 14 residues. Germline CDR1 reads SGHVS; CDR2 reads FNYEAQ. The CDR3, as DNA: TGTGCCAGCAGCCAGTGGGCGGGGGACACTGAAGCTTTCTTT. Residues: CASSQWAGDTEAFF.

V and J are TRBV19 and TRBJ2-5, with 13 nucleotides matching TRBD2. The CDR3 covers 17 residues. V dropped 3 bases and J dropped 4; count of bases not matched to a gene: 8. Germline values: CDR1 LNHDA, CDR2 SQIVND (reference sequence). DNA for the CDR3: TGTGCCAGTAGTATCACTAGCGGGGGGGCGATGTCAGAGACCCAGTACTTC. Its translation: CASSITSGGAMSETQYF.

Here the CDR3 reads CASRTGMNTEAFF. The CDR3 DNA reads as TGTGCCAGCAGAACAGGGATGAACACTGAAGCTTTCTTT. V usage is TRBV6-5 and J usage is TRBJ1-1, with D tentatively TRBD1 (6 bases). The CDR3 has 13 residues. Germline lookup yields CDR1 MNHEY and CDR2 SVGAGI. Trimming shortened V by 6 bases and J by 0 bases, and 8 bases separated the two germline ends.